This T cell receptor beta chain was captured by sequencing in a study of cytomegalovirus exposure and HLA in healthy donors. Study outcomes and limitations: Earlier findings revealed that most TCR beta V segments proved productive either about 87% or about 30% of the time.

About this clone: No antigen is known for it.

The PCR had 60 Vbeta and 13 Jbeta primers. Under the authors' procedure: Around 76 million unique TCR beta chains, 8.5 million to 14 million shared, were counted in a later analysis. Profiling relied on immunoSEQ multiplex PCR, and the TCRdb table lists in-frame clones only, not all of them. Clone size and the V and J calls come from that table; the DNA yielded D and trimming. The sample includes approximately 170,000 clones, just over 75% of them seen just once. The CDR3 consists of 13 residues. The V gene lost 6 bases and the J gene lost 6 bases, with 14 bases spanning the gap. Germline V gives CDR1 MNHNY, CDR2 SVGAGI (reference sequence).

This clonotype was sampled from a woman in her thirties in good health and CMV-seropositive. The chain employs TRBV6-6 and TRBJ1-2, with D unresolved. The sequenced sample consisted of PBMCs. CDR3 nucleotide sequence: TGTGCCAGCAGGCCACAGCTTGTCGATGGCTACACCTTC. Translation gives CASRPQLVDGYTF.